This T cell receptor beta chain emerged from a study of CD8 T cells in ankylosing spondylitis. TCRdb reprocessed the 5' RACE reads via MiXCR and lists one record per CDR3 protein. The sample holds approximately 150,000 distinct CDR3 sequences; 40% to 50% are singletons and the top ten take roughly 15%. This CDR3 has 14 amino acids. V was pared by 2 bases and J by 7 bases, with 11 bases between. This chain links TRBV12-3 or TRBV12-4 with TRBJ2-2; the D gene is possibly TRBD2 (5 bases). The sequence derives from a male donor with ankylosing spondylitis. Material for sequencing was synovial fluid, either unsorted or a sorted T cell fraction (not recorded which). This CDR3 is CASSLNGNHGELFF. The CDR3 DNA reads TGTGCCAGCAGTTTAAACGGGAACCACGGGGAGCTGTTTTTT.